Listed below are T cell receptor beta chains from one sample, sequenced in a study of shared clonotypes between healthy human individuals. The data were produced by immunoSEQ multiplex PCR, yet TCRdb's version contains in-frame clones alone and is incomplete. The table includes roughly 1,600,000 clones, approximately 98.5% detected once. Source material: naive CD4+ T cells sorted from blood. These receptors were collected from a man aged 25-40 years in good health. CDR3s include the opening cysteine and the closing phenylalanine or tryptophan. Part of the rows lack a size; the others show once, few, many or a class for expanded clones.

>NA|TRBJ2-1|TRBV11-2
CASSLDGNEYNEQFF
>NA|TRBJ2-7|TRBV18
CASSPSAGPADEQYF
>NA|TRBJ2-6|TRBV9
CASSVVGNPGANVLTF
>NA|TRBJ2-1|TRBV9
CASSVDGRLAGGDPYNEQFF
>NA|TRBJ2-2|TRBV28
CASSPRPPGLNTGELFF
>once|TRBJ2-7|TRBV6-5
CASSSLLGQGAREQYF
>NA|TRBJ2-7|TRBV5-4
CASRFGTGESYEQYF
>NA|TRBJ2-1|TRBV9
CASSPGTSRYNEQFF
>NA|TRBJ2-6|TRBV14
CASSVIAGVGPGANVLTF
>NA|TRBJ1-3|TRBV5-1
CASMAATSGNTIYF
>NA|TRBJ2-1|TRBV4-2
CASSQGGLAGGPNEQFF
>NA|TRBJ1-1|TRBV6-6
CASSSLRGAGTEAFF
>NA|TRBJ1-2|TRBV5-6
CASSFGTGAYGYTF
>NA|TRBJ2-2|TRBV7-6
CASSLNTGELFF
>NA|TRBJ2-1|TRBV19
CASSSGGSVAGEQFF
>NA|TRBJ2-3|TRBV28
CASSPTSGGTDTQYF
>once|TRBJ2-1|TRBV5-5
CASSLGVLAGVPEQFF